This T cell receptor (beta chain) was sequenced for a study of molecular identifiers for immune sequencing clone quantification. General study findings and limits: Spiked Jurkat TCR RNA equivalent to one cell reportedly surfaced among some 1 million naive cells. The study found clones above 20 RNA copies held over 97% of effector molecules and under 1% in naive cells.

A single record per CDR3 protein comes from TCRdb applying MiXCR to the PCR reads. The data hold hundreds of thousands of distinct CDR3 sequences, with over 25% observed a single time. RNA fractions of 10%, 30% or 50% and roughly 20,000 to 1,000,000 sorted cells were the source of naive CD8 libraries. The sorting of naive CD8 T cells used the CD8+CD4-CCR7+CD45RA+ phenotype. A note on this clonotype: Its antigen is unidentified. The junction and the germline gene differ at one end; a read error may be behind it.

Sequencing input: naive CD8+ T cells from blood, with Jurkat cell RNA spiked in. Noted subset: FACS-sorted CD8+CD4-CCR7+CD45RA+ naive T cells. This clonotype originated in a human donor in good health. Some libraries in this study had Jurkat cell RNA spiked in.

The CDR3 nucleotides read TGTGCCGGCAGTTTGTTGCAGGGGGGCGATGAGCAGTTCTTC. Its protein product is CAGSLLQGGDEQFF. The V gene is TRBV27, the J gene TRBJ2-1; maybe TRBD1 (7 bases). The V gene's germline CDR1 is MNHEY and CDR2 SMNVEV (reference sequence). The CDR3 loop spans 14 amino acids.